This passage covers 30 T cell receptor beta chains from one sample sequenced in a study of CD4+ T cells in melanoma. Using immunoSEQ multiplex PCR, the repertoire was profiled, and TCRdb retains in-frame clones only, with some absent. The table has around 50,000 clones, roughly 89% seen once. Source material: peripheral blood. Source of these receptors: a human donor with melanoma.

This chain uses TRBV4-1 with TRBJ2-5; D is perhaps TRBD1 (5 bases). Matching the DNA end better, TRBJ2-7 makes the J call doubtful. The CDR3 covers 15 residues. The germline CDR1 and CDR2 sequences are MGHRA and YSYEKL. The CDR3 DNA follows: TGCGCCAGCAGCCAAGTGGCGACAGACTCCTACGAGCAGTACTTC. Residues: CASSQVATDSYEQYF.

In its sample, this clone was seen once. The chain joins TRBV7-2 to TRBJ1-4, with no clear D. The germline V gene has CDR1 SGHTA and CDR2 FQGNSA. The ends were cut back, 4 bases at V and 8 bases at J, with 14 bases in the middle. The CDR3 is 14 residues long. CDR3 sequence: CASSSHGVREKLFF. CDR3 nucleotides: TGTGCCAGCAGCTCCCACGGGGTTCGAGAAAAACTGTTTTTT.

This CDR3 reads CASSFSVGHYGYTF. The CDR3 region has the DNA TGTGCCAGCAGCTTTAGTGTCGGACACTATGGCTACACCTTC. The chain is built from TRBV7-9 and TRBJ1-2; no reliable D call. The germline CDR1 and CDR2 sequences are SEHNR and FQNEAQ (reference sequence). The CDR3 spans 14 residues. V was clipped by 3 bases and J by 3 bases, with 11 bases between them.

The J gene is TRBJ1-4, the V gene TRBV6-6, with D possibly matching TRBD1 (6 bases). Germline V gene data show CDR1 as MNHNY and CDR2 as SVGAGI (reference sequence). V lost 6 bases to trimming and J lost 7 bases, with 15 bases between them. The CDR3 spans 14 residues. The CDR3 DNA reads TGTGCCAGCAGCTTACCTGGACAGCCTGAAAAACTGTTTTTT. It encodes CASSLPGQPEKLFF.

V gene TRBV5-1 combines with J gene TRBJ1-4; D possibly corresponds to TRBD1 (6 bases). The CDR3 is 15 amino acids. Trimming left V 7 bases short and J 5 bases short, with 18 bases between. The V gene's germline CDR1 is SGHRS and CDR2 YFSETQ. DNA of the CDR3: TGCGCCAGCGGCCAAGGTTCAGGGGTAAATGAAAAACTGTTTTTT. Translated: CASGQGSGVNEKLFF.

The J gene is TRBJ1-1, the V gene TRBV4-3, with a possible D match to TRBD1 (5 bases). CDR1 is LGHNA, CDR2 YSLEER, per germline. Trimming removed 4 bases at V and 5 bases at J, with 11 bases between. The CDR3 runs 13 residues. This CDR3 is CASSPGPGTEAFF. CDR3 nucleotide sequence: TGCGCCAGCAGCCCGGGACCGGGGACTGAAGCTTTCTTT.

The chain recombines TRBV28 with TRBJ2-3; no clear D gene. Trimming took off 4 bases at V and 0 bases at J, with 17 bases between the two ends. The CDR3 has 17 residues. Germline assignment: CDR1 MDHEN and CDR2 SYDVKM. In DNA, the CDR3 is TGTGCCAGCAGTTCCCCCCCACAAGGTTACAGCACAGATACGCAGTATTTT. It encodes CASSSPPQGYSTDTQYF.

CDR3 sequence: CASSRRNTGELFF. In DNA, the CDR3 is TGTGCCAGCAGCCGACGGAACACCGGGGAGCTGTTTTTT. This rearrangement joins TRBV7-9 to TRBJ2-2; D is unclear. Between the trimmed V and J ends, which lost 5 bases and 1 base, there was a span of 5 bases. The CDR3 runs to 13 residues. Germline V gene lookup returns CDR1 SEHNR and CDR2 FQNEAQ (reference sequence).

The chain couples TRBV4-1 to TRBJ2-1, with D perhaps matching TRBD2 (5 bases). Germline lookup yields CDR1 MGHRA and CDR2 YSYEKL. This CDR3 is built from 15 residues. V dropped 6 bases and J dropped 0 bases, with 12 bases sitting between them. CDR3 sequence: CASRPGISSYNEQFF. Here the CDR3 DNA reads TGCGCCAGCAGACCGGGAATAAGCTCCTACAATGAGCAGTTCTTC.

CDR3 loop: CAWTGGGGSYEQYF. CDR3 nucleotides: TGTGCCTGGACGGGTGGCGGGGGCTCCTACGAGCAGTACTTC. The V gene is TRBV30, the J gene TRBJ2-7; 7 positions match TRBD2. Germline values: CDR1 GTSNPN, CDR2 SVGIG (reference sequence). V gave up 4 bases and J gave up 0 bases; unmatched junction bases: 6. There are 14 residues in the CDR3.

This chain uses TRBV6-1 with TRBJ1-6; TRBD1 might be the D (5 bases). The germline CDR1 and CDR2 sequences are MNHNS and SASEGT. This CDR3 has 15 amino acids. V lost 6 bases, J lost 7 bases, and 16 bases lay in between. Here the CDR3 DNA reads TGTGCCAGCAGCGATCGATGGGACCTCAATTCACCCCTCCACTTT. It is translated as CASSDRWDLNSPLHF.

This clone was detected once. V is TRBV5-6 and J is TRBJ2-6; 8 nucleotides match TRBD1. Trimming took 0 bases from V and 3 from J; bases not matched to a gene: 8. The CDR3 has 18 amino acids. CDR1 is SGHDT, CDR2 YYEEEE, per germline. CDR3 coding DNA: TGTGCCAGCAGCTTGGCGCGACAGGGGCTTCGTGGGGCCAACGTCCTGACTTTC. Translation gives CASSLARQGLRGANVLTF.

The chain uses TRBV15 and TRBJ2-7; 7 positions agree with TRBD1. The CDR3 covers 15 residues. With V trimmed by 1 base and J by 3 bases, 6 bases remained unmatched. From germline, CDR1 is LNHNV and CDR2 YYDKDF (reference sequence). The CDR3 loop reads CATSRAEGTDYEQYF. DNA of the CDR3: TGTGCCACCAGCAGAGCAGAAGGGACAGACTACGAGCAGTACTTC.

V gene TRBV10-2 combines with J gene TRBJ1-1; TRBD1 aligns across 8 bases. CDR3 size: 14 residues. V was clipped by 6 bases and J by 7 bases; unmatched bases: 10. Germline V lookup: CDR1 WSHSY, CDR2 SAAADI. CDR3 sequence: CASRESQGASEAFF. As DNA, the CDR3 is TGCGCCAGCAGAGAATCCCAGGGGGCCAGTGAAGCTTTCTTT.

The chain recombines TRBV11-3 with TRBJ2-1, with D unresolved. The CDR3 contains 13 residues. Deletions cut 10 bases from V and 4 bases from J, with 14 bases between. CDR1 and CDR2 (germline): SGHNT, YENEEA. This CDR3 reads CATFLPGYNEQFF. The CDR3 DNA reads TGTGCCACGTTCCTCCCCGGTTACAATGAGCAGTTCTTC.

J is TRBJ2-1 and V is TRBV9, with D tentatively TRBD1 (6 bases). Germline V lookup: CDR1 SGDLS, CDR2 YYNGEE. The CDR3 length is 16 residues. Trimming removed 4 bases at V and 3 bases at J, with 17 bases between. The CDR3 is CASSSQSGHLYNEQFF. DNA of the CDR3: TGTGCCAGCAGCTCCCAGTCGGGACACCTCTACAATGAGCAGTTCTTC.

The gene calls are TRBV5-6 and TRBJ1-4, with 8 nucleotides matching TRBD1. V shed 2 bases and J 3 bases; nucleotides not matched to a gene: 6. The CDR3 totals 16 residues. Germline CDR1 and CDR2: SGHDT and YYEEEE. The DNA of the CDR3 is TGTGCCAGCAGCTTTCGGCAGGGGGCGCCTAATGAAAAACTGTTTTTT. Translation: CASSFRQGAPNEKLFF.

The chain uses TRBV7-8 and TRBJ2-7, with 9 nucleotides matching TRBD2. With V trimmed by 6 bases and J by 4 bases, 1 base remained unmatched. The germline V gene has CDR1 SGHVS and CDR2 FQNEAQ. This CDR3 has 12 amino acids. The DNA of the CDR3 is TGTGCCAGCAGGAGCGGGGGGTACGAGCAGTACTTC. Protein: CASRSGGYEQYF.

The genes are TRBV29-1 and TRBJ2-5; a possible D gene is TRBD2 (6 bases). Trimming removed 3 bases at V and 4 bases at J, with 12 bases between. The CDR3 sequence is 13 residues long. Germline CDR1 SQVTM, CDR2 ANQGSEA. Here the CDR3 reads CSVEGGVGETQYF. The CDR3 DNA is TGCAGCGTTGAGGGCGGGGTAGGAGAGACCCAGTACTTC.

This clone is termed medium-sized. This specimen includes other DNA sequences encoding the same CDR3. V gene TRBV7-9 combines with J gene TRBJ2-3; TRBD2 matches 13 bases. Germline lookup yields CDR1 SEHNR and CDR2 FQNEAQ (reference sequence). The CDR3 extends over 17 amino acids. Unmatched junction bases numbered 8, after V lost 5 bases and J lost 3 bases. CDR3 bases: TGTGCCAGCAGCCTCACTAGCGGGGGGGATCTGACAGATACGCAGTATTTT. Protein sequence: CASSLTSGGDLTDTQYF.

Notes on this clone: Other nucleotide sequences from this sample produce the same CDR3. The chain couples TRBV27 to TRBJ2-1, with D uncertain. Trimming removed 6 bases from V and 4 bases from J, with 4 bases in between. The germline CDR1 and CDR2 sequences are MNHEY and SMNVEV (reference sequence). The CDR3 runs to 11 residues. The CDR3 coding sequence is TGTGCCAGCAGGGTTTACAATGAGCAGTTCTTC. This sequence encodes CASRVYNEQFF.

CDR3 bases: TGCAGCGTTGAGGACAGAAACACTGAAGCTTTCTTT. The encoded protein is CSVEDRNTEAFF. The V and J genes are TRBV29-1 and TRBJ1-1, with D perhaps TRBD1 (6 bases). Germline lookup yields CDR1 SQVTM and CDR2 ANQGSEA. The CDR3 loop spans 12 amino acids. V was trimmed by 3 bases and J by 2 bases, leaving 7 bases between them. The variable domain in full, completed from reference TRBV29-1 and TRBJ1-1, reads SAVISQKPSRDICQRGTSLTIQCQVDSQVTMMFWYRQQPGQSLTLIATANQGSEATYESGFVIDKFPISRPNLTFSTLTVSNMSPEDSSIYLCSVEDRNTEAFFGQGTRLTVV.

The chain has TRBV5-4 and TRBJ1-1, with a weak D call TRBD1 (5 bases). V shed 4 bases and J shed 5 bases, with 12 bases lying between them. Germline V gene data show CDR1 as SGHNT and CDR2 as YYREEE (reference sequence). The length of the CDR3 is 13 residues. In DNA form, the CDR3 reads TGTGCCAGCAGCACGGCGGGACTAACTGAAGCTTTCTTT. It specifies CASSTAGLTEAFF.

The CDR3 DNA is TGTGCCAGTACAGTAAGATCAGGGGGTGGCACAGATACGCAGTATTTT. Amino acid sequence: CASTVRSGGGTDTQYF. This chain links TRBV7-8 with TRBJ2-3, with 7 nucleotides matching TRBD1. Unmatched junction bases numbered 13, after V lost 9 bases and J lost 1 base. The CDR3 loop spans 16 amino acids. CDR1 and CDR2 (germline): SGHVS, FQNEAQ.

The V and J genes are TRBV10-3 and TRBJ1-6; TRBD1 is a possible D gene (5 bases). CDR3 size: 15 residues. Trimming removed 0 bases at V and 9 bases at J, with 12 bases between. CDR1 is ENHRY, CDR2 SYGVKD, per germline. The DNA of the CDR3 is TGTGCCATCAGTGAGTCGGGGGAGGTAGGTTCACCCCTCCACTTT. As protein: CAISESGEVGSPLHF.

J is TRBJ2-5 and V is TRBV6-6; perhaps D is TRBD1 or TRBD2 (5 bases each). Trimming left V 7 bases short and J 0 bases short, with 9 bases between. The CDR3 totals 13 residues. Germline V gene data show CDR1 as MNHNY and CDR2 as SVGAGI (reference sequence). CDR3: CASIRDDQETQYF. The CDR3 DNA reads TGTGCCAGCATACGGGACGACCAAGAGACCCAGTACTTC.

The chain uses TRBV13 and TRBJ2-7; no clear D. Germline V CDR1 and CDR2: PRHDT, FYEKMQ (reference sequence). Trimming pared 5 bases from V and 1 base from J, leaving 9 bases between. This CDR3 contains 13 residues. As DNA, the CDR3 is TGTGCCAGCAGCCGCGACGGGTCCTACGAGCAGTACTTC. Translated: CASSRDGSYEQYF.

The J gene is TRBJ1-2, the V gene TRBV28; 10 bases map to TRBD1. The CDR3 has 15 amino acids. V shed 3 bases and J 2 bases; nucleotides not matched to a gene: 3. Germline CDR1 MDHEN, CDR2 SYDVKM. CDR3 DNA sequence: TGTGCCAGCAGTTTCCCGACAGGGGGCAACTATGGCTACACCTTC. Translation gives CASSFPTGGNYGYTF.

Turning to this clone: At one end, the junction sequence differs from germline, possibly due to a read error. The chain combines TRBV27 with TRBJ1-2; D gene uncertain. The CDR3 is made up of 12 amino acids. Germline V gene sequence: CDR1 MNHEY, CDR2 SMNVEV (reference sequence). The CDR3 region is CASRGSRPFYSF. CDR3 DNA sequence: TGTGCCAGCAGAGGGAGCAGACCCTTTTACTCCTTC.

This clone appeared a few times. The chain combines TRBV2 with TRBJ1-1, with TRBD1 identical over 10 bases. The junction had 0 bases not matched to a gene; V was cut back by 4 bases and J by 4 bases. The CDR3 length is 13 residues. The germline V gene encodes CDR1 SNHLY and CDR2 FYNNEI. CDR3 sequence (DNA): TGTGCCAGCAGTGGGACAGGGGGCACTGAAGCTTTCTTT. Its translation is CASSGTGGTEAFF.